Shown below are 10 T cell receptor beta chains from a single sample sequenced in a study of cytomegalovirus exposure and HLA in healthy donors. Primers: 60 Vbeta forward and 13 Jbeta reverse. The method was immunoSEQ multiplex PCR; TCRdb's version includes in-frame clones alone and lacks a portion of them. This table has roughly 160,000 clones, approximately 80% appearing once. Sequenced material: PBMCs. The receptors shown here come from a male donor in good health and CMV-seropositive.

This chain uses TRBV7-2 with TRBJ2-7; TRBD2 matches 11 bases. With V trimmed by 1 base and J by 6 bases, 2 bases remained unmatched. From germline, CDR1 is SGHTA and CDR2 FQGNSA. This CDR3 is 14 amino acids long. The CDR3 loop is CASSLELAGAEQYF. As DNA, the CDR3 is TGTGCCAGCAGCTTAGAACTAGCGGGAGCCGAGCAGTACTTC.

The chain uses TRBV27 and TRBJ1-4, with D tentatively TRBD1 (6 bases). This CDR3 has 15 residues. The germline CDR1 and CDR2 sequences are MNHEY and SMNVEV (reference sequence). V shed 7 bases and J shed 0 bases, with 12 bases lying between them. CDR3 in DNA: TGTGCCAGCAAGACAGGTTGGGCAACTAATGAAAAACTGTTTTTT. Its translation: CASKTGWATNEKLFF.

J is TRBJ1-2 and V is TRBV10-3; possibly TRBD1 for D (5 bases). V was cut by 4 bases and J by 8 bases, with 32 bases left in between. The CDR3 contains 19 residues. The germline CDR1 and CDR2 sequences are ENHRY and SYGVKD. This CDR3 reads CAISGSRGLTKEGGWGYTF. CDR3 in DNA: TGTGCCATCAGTGGGTCACGGGGACTGACCAAAGAAGGAGGTTGGGGCTACACCTTC.

The V call is TRBV19, the J call TRBJ1-4; D gene ambiguous. The CDR3 is made up of 16 amino acids. V was clipped by 7 bases and J by 0 bases, with 15 bases between them. Germline assignment: CDR1 LNHDA and CDR2 SQIVND (reference sequence). CDR3 bases: TGTGCCAGTACTACCTCGGGAAAGGCAACTAATGAAAAACTGTTTTTT. This sequence encodes CASTTSGKATNEKLFF.

Only one count was recorded for this clone. This rearrangement joins TRBV6-5 to TRBJ2-3; D call uncertain. The CDR3 is 11 residues long. Germline values: CDR1 MNHEY, CDR2 SVGAGI. The germline V and J ends were trimmed by 8 bases and 8 bases, with 11 bases remaining between them. In nucleotides, the CDR3 is TGTGCCAGCGGTCAGCTAGGTACGCAGTATTTT. Its translation is CASGQLGTQYF.

V gene TRBV2 combines with J gene TRBJ2-2, with D tentatively TRBD1 (6 bases). The germline gives CDR1 SNHLY, CDR2 FYNNEI. The CDR3 length is 13 residues. Trimming left V 9 bases short and J 3 bases short, with 11 bases between. The CDR3 DNA reads TGTGCCAGTACGGACAGAGACACCGGGGAGCTGTTTTTT. It encodes CASTDRDTGELFF.

This clone was recorded only once. V gene TRBV6-5 combines with J gene TRBJ2-2, with D possibly TRBD2 on 6 matching bases. This CDR3 has 16 amino acids. Trimming removed 2 bases from V and 0 bases from J, with 10 bases in between. Looked up from germline, CDR1 is MNHEY and CDR2 is SVGAGI. CDR3 in amino acids: CASSYRAGTNTGELFF. CDR3 DNA: TGTGCCAGCAGTTACAGGGCGGGGACGAACACCGGGGAGCTGTTTTTT.

Only a few counts were recorded for this clone. The rearrangement joins TRBV28 to TRBJ2-2; D is unclear. Per germline, CDR1 MDHEN and CDR2 SYDVKM. Trimming left V 3 bases short and J 1 base short, with 6 bases between. The CDR3 consists of 14 residues. The CDR3 DNA reads TGTGCCAGCAGTTTTGGCGGGAACACCGGGGAGCTGTTTTTT. Translated, it gives CASSFGGNTGELFF. The full variable domain, in which reference TRBV28 and TRBJ2-2 provide the parts outside the CDR3, is DVKVTQSSRYLVKRTGEKVFLECVQDMDHENMFWYRQDPGLGLRLIYFSYDVKMKEKGDIPEGYSVSREKKERFSLILESASTNQTSMYLCASSFGGNTGELFFGEGSRLTVL.

The chain recombines TRBV19 with TRBJ1-5, with 9 positions matching TRBD1. The germline gives CDR1 LNHDA, CDR2 SQIVND (reference sequence). The junction had 10 bases not matched to a gene; V was cut back by 4 bases and J by 3 bases. This CDR3 region has 17 residues. The chain's CDR3 is CASSRRRDRAINQPQHF. DNA for the CDR3: TGTGCCAGTAGTAGAAGAAGGGACAGGGCGATCAATCAGCCCCAGCATTTT.

The chain joins TRBV28 to TRBJ2-3; D not certain. CDR1 MDHEN and CDR2 SYDVKM come from the germline V gene. Trimming shortened V by 6 bases and J by 2 bases, and 15 bases separated the two germline ends. The length of the CDR3 is 15 residues. CDR3 nucleotides: TGTGCCAGCAGCTTACAAAACCGAGTCACAGATACGCAGTATTTT. As protein: CASSLQNRVTDTQYF. The full variable domain, its missing parts supplied by reference TRBV28 and TRBJ2-3, is DVKVTQSSRYLVKRTGEKVFLECVQDMDHENMFWYRQDPGLGLRLIYFSYDVKMKEKGDIPEGYSVSREKKERFSLILESASTNQTSMYLCASSLQNRVTDTQYFGPGTRLTVL.